These 3 T cell receptor beta chains came from one sample sequenced in a study of patients and donors after allogeneic stem cell transplantation. TCRdb called the RT-PCR reads again in MiXCR, with one record for every CDR3 protein. The sample carries about a million distinct CDR3 sequences, approximately 18% recorded once. Sequences were obtained from blood, either unsorted or a sorted T cell fraction (not recorded which). All receptors come from a human donor who was either an allogeneic HSCT recipient or a stem cell or donor lymphocyte infusion donor (not recorded which). It is not recorded whose cells these are; they may come from a transplant donor.

This clonotype was counted only a few times. J is TRBJ1-3 and V is TRBV7-8, with unresolved D. CDR1 SGHVS and CDR2 FQNEAQ come from the germline V gene. CDR3 length: 15 residues. Deletions cut 0 bases from V and 4 bases from J, with 10 bases between. CDR3: CASSLALALGNTIYF. The CDR3, as DNA: TGTGCCAGCAGCTTAGCGTTGGCTTTAGGAAACACCATATATTTT.

This clonotype was seen a single time. Here the CDR3 reads CASSISGTVSSGANVLTF. CDR3 DNA sequence: TGCGCCAGCAGCATCAGCGGGACGGTGAGCTCTGGGGCCAACGTCCTGACTTTC. V and J are TRBV5-1 and TRBJ2-6, with 7 bases that match TRBD2. Germline CDR1 and CDR2: SGHRS and YFSETQ. With 4 bases clipped from V and 0 bases from J, the junction kept 10 bases outside the gene matches. The CDR3 is 18 amino acids.

The chain combines TRBV6-1 with TRBJ2-1, with D hard to call. Germline V gene lookup returns CDR1 MNHNS and CDR2 SASEGT. V was trimmed by 8 bases and J by 2 bases, leaving 13 bases between them. This CDR3 has 14 amino acids. The DNA for the CDR3 is TGTGCCAGCGATAAGCGTACTACCTACAATGAGCAGTTCTTC. Its protein product is CASDKRTTYNEQFF.